This T cell receptor beta chain was identified during a study of blood T cell repertoires in COVID-19. Study as a whole: The United States, Italy and Spain supplied acute and convalescent COVID-19 samples.

CDR1 and CDR2 from the germline V gene are SGHAT and FQNNGV. V was shortened by 4 bases and J by 4 bases, with 12 bases between the two germline ends. There are 14 residues in the CDR3. Clones were read by immunoSEQ multiplex PCR, and TCRdb kept only the in-frame ones, dropping some. The sample includes hundreds of thousands of clones, 75% to 90% of them seen just once. The sequence derives from a middle-aged woman who had recovered from COVID-19. The rearrangement links TRBV11-2 to TRBJ2-3; possibly TRBD2 for D (6 bases). Sequencing input: PBMCs or T cells enriched from blood (not recorded which). The CDR3 DNA is TGTGCCAGCAGCTCGGGACTGTTGTCAGATACGCAGTATTTT. Its translation is CASSSGLLSDTQYF.